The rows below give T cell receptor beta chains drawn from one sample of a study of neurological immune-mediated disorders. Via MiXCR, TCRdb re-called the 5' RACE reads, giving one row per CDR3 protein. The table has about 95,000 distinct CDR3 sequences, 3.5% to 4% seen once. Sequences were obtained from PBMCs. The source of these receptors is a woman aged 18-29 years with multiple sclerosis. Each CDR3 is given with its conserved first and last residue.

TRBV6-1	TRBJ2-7	CASSVAHERYEQYF
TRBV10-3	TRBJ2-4	CAISGPRLAKNIQYF
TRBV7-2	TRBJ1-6	CASSSRNSGQDSPLHF
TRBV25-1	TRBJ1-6	CASRGQANSPLHF
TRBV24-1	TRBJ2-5	CATGTGGRETQYF
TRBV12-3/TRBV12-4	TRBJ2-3	CASTFGDHSTDTQYF
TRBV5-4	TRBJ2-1	CASSSQTSGAYNEQFF
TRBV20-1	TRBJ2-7	CSAIFKQGYYAEQYF
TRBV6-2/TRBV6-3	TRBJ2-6	CASSRFIPGANVLTF
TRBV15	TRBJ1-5	CATSRRAWQIYSNQPQHF
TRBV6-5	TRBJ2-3	CASSYHAPGLADTQYF
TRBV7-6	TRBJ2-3	CASSLMASGLSDTQYF
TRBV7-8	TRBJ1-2	CASSLATGAAYGYTF
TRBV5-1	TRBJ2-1	CASSLSYEQFF
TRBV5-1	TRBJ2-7	CASSLDFPNNEQYF
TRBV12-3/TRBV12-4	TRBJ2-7	CASSLRQGQYF
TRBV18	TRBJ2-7	CASSQEASGRARGYEQYF
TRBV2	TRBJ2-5	CASKLYQETQYF
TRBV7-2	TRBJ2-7	CASSSLTVYEQYF
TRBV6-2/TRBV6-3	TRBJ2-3	CASSYRLPVTDTQYF
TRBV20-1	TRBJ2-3	CSASFGRSTDTQYF
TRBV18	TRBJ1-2	CASSPGQLDGYTF
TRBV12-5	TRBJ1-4	CASGRPWARSNEKLFF
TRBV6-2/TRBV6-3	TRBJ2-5	CASSYEGGGETQYF
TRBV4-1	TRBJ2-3	CASSQESTDKQYF
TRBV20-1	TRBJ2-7	CSARGGGSYEQYF